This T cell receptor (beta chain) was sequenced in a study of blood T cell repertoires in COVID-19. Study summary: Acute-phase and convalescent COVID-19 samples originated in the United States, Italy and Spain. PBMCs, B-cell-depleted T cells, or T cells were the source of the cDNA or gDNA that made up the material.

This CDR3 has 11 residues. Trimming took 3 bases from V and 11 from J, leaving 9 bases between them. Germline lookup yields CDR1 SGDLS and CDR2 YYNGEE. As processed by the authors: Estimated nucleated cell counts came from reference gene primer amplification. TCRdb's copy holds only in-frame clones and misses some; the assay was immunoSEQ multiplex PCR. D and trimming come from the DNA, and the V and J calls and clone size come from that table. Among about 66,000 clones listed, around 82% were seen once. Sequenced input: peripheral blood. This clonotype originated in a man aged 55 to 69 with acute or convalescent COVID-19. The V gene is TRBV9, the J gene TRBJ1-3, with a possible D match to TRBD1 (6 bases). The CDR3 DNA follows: TGTGCCAGCAGCGGTGAGGGGGCCATATATTTT. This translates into CASSGEGAIYF.